What follows are 2 T cell receptor beta chains derived from one specimen sequenced in a study of T-cell reconstitution after alpha-beta-depleted transplantation in children. Molecular barcoding with unique molecular identifiers was used for the TCRbeta library. A single record per CDR3 protein comes from TCRdb applying MiXCR to the PCR reads. The sample contains about 210,000 distinct CDR3 sequences, around a sixth of which appear only once. Sequenced material: PBMCs, mostly from graft donor cells, taken 360 days after TCRalphabeta/CD19-depleted stem cell transplant. The receptors were sampled from a male patient aged 2 to 10 who had a stem cell transplant for acute lymphoblastic leukemia, so the T cells may come from the graft donor.

This clonotype was counted a few times. The V gene is TRBV12-3 or TRBV12-4, the J gene TRBJ2-1, with 7 bases identical to TRBD2. CDR3 length: 17 amino acids. J gave up 5 bases and V 3 bases, and 13 bases lay outside the gene matches. CDR3: CASSFVVGAAGHNEQFF. The CDR3 DNA is TGTGCCAGCAGTTTTGTGGTGGGAGCAGCGGGGCACAATGAGCAGTTCTTC.

The chain recombines TRBV6-1 with TRBJ1-1, with D tentatively TRBD1 (6 bases). V was shortened by 6 bases and J by 3 bases, with 14 bases between the two germline ends. The length of the CDR3 is 14 residues. The germline CDR1 and CDR2 sequences are MNHNS and SASEGT. The CDR3 is CASSFGGADTEAFF. In DNA form, the CDR3 reads TGTGCCAGCAGCTTCGGGGGCGCGGACACTGAAGCTTTCTTT.